This T cell receptor beta chain derives from a study of cytomegalovirus exposure and HLA in healthy donors. Looked up from germline, CDR1 is SGHRS and CDR2 is YFSETQ. Trimming left V 0 bases short and J 2 bases short, with 6 bases between. The CDR3 contains 14 residues. As concerns this clone: The antigen is not known.

The PCR made use of 60 Vbeta and 13 Jbeta primers. Method: immunoSEQ multiplex PCR; TCRdb's copy keeps in-frame clones and lacks some. This sample carries over 150,000 clones, about four fifths of them seen once, and the ten largest clones take roughly 5%. The study, taken as a whole, reports: Because they were indistinguishable, some V segments, including TRBV6-2 and TRBV6-3, were excluded. Previous analysis showed most TCR beta V segments were productive about 87% or about 30% of the time. When a later analysis was performed, an Asian-associated ancestry cluster reportedly had fewer N-insertions than the 666-donor mean. Presence/absence analyses assumed roughly uniform sequencing depth across donors, which may not hold.

The sequenced sample was PBMCs. This clonotype was sampled from a man under 40 in good health and CMV-seronegative. The V call is TRBV5-1, the J call TRBJ1-5, with unresolved D. As DNA, the CDR3 is TGCGCCAGCAGCTTGGCCGGGGGCAATCAGCCCCAGCATTTT. Its translation: CASSLAGGNQPQHF.